This record covers a single T cell receptor beta chain. Its antigen is currently unknown. This sample is drawn from a study of OX40 agonist ivuxolimab in advanced cancers. About the study: With ivuxolimab, an agonistic anti-OX40 (CD134) antibody, patients were treated. The study, taken as a whole, reports: Fewer expanded clones were found on average in CD4+ than in CD8+ T cells. There was clonal expansion of CD4+ and CD8+ blood T cells by week 6 at 0.1 to 3.0 mg/kg.

Using immunoSEQ multiplex PCR, the repertoire was profiled, and TCRdb retains in-frame clones only, with some absent. The sample contains around 51,000 clones, around 77% of which appear only once. The V end was cut by 0 bases, the J end by 7 bases, with 10 bases between. From germline, CDR1 is SGHRS and CDR2 YFSETQ. This CDR3 has 13 residues. The J gene is TRBJ1-1, the V gene TRBV5-1, with D possibly TRBD1 on 6 matching bases. The clonotype comes from an adult with an advanced solid tumor such as melanoma, head and neck, liver or kidney cancer. The sequences come from CD4+ or CD8+ T cells sorted from blood, collected in a trial of the OX40 agonist ivuxolimab. The CDR3 reads CASSLAGGREAFF. CDR3 DNA: TGCGCCAGCAGCTTGGCCGGGGGGCGTGAAGCTTTCTTT.